What follows are 17 T cell receptor beta chains derived from one specimen sequenced in a study of cytomegalovirus exposure and HLA in healthy donors. The study ran its PCR with 60 Vbeta and 13 Jbeta primers. Some clones are missing from TCRdb's copy, which holds only in-frame ones; the method was immunoSEQ multiplex PCR. The top ten hold roughly 1.6% of the sample, which has approximately 210,000 clones, about 85% seen once. Sequenced input: PBMCs. These receptors all come from a woman aged 45-59 years in good health and CMV-seronegative.

This rearrangement joins TRBV25-1 to TRBJ1-5, with D perhaps matching TRBD1 (5 bases). The CDR3 contains 14 residues. CDR1 MGHDK and CDR2 SYGVNS come from the germline V gene. The ends were cut back, 4 bases at V and 1 base at J, with 8 bases in the middle. CDR3 region: CASSGGGSNQPQHF. CDR3 sequence (DNA): TGTGCCAGCAGTGGGGGGGGGAGCAATCAGCCCCAGCATTTT. Using reference TRBV25-1 and TRBJ1-5 for the parts outside the CDR3, the full variable domain is EADIYQTPRYLVIGTGKKITLECSQTMGHDKMYWYQQDPGMELHLIHYSYGVNSTEKGDLSSESTVSRIRTEHFPLTLESARPSHTSQYLCASSGGGSNQPQHFGDGTRLSIL.

This rearrangement joins TRBV18 to TRBJ2-1, with TRBD2 matching over 10 bases. V lost 2 bases, J lost 8 bases, and 12 bases stayed unmatched. This CDR3 spans 17 amino acids. The V gene's germline CDR1 is KGHSH and CDR2 LQKENI. CDR3 sequence reads: CASSPRIRLAGVYEQFF. In DNA form, the CDR3 reads TGTGCCAGCTCACCAAGGATACGGCTAGCGGGAGTCTATGAGCAGTTCTTC.

This clone was detected a few times. The chain links TRBV2 to TRBJ2-7, with no clear D. CDR3 length: 13 amino acids. CDR1 and CDR2 (germline): SNHLY, FYNNEI. The V end lost 5 bases, the J end lost 3 bases, and 11 bases lay between the germline ends. The DNA for the CDR3 is TGTGCCAGCAGTAATGACATCGGCTACGAGCAGTACTTC. Its protein product is CASSNDIGYEQYF.

This clone was detected only a few times. The chain links TRBV10-3 to TRBJ1-1; D is possibly TRBD1 (5 bases). The CDR3 runs 13 residues. V gave up 8 bases and J gave up 6 bases, with 16 bases separating them. Germline loops: CDR1 ENHRY, CDR2 SYGVKD. This CDR3 is CAIGGSQGSEAFF. The CDR3 bases are TGTGCCATCGGCGGGAGTCAGGGCTCTGAAGCTTTCTTT.

This chain joins TRBV7-2 and TRBJ2-4; the D is unclear. V shed 5 bases and J shed 13 bases, with 18 bases lying between them. The CDR3 loop spans 13 amino acids. Germline assignment: CDR1 SGHTA and CDR2 FQGNSA. CDR3 loop: CASSNERLRSQYF. As DNA, the CDR3 is TGTGCCAGCAGCAACGAACGCCTGAGATCCCAGTACTTC.

This clone was observed once. This chain connects TRBV18 to TRBJ2-7, with D perhaps matching TRBD2 (5 bases). Germline CDR1 KGHSH, CDR2 LQKENI. V shed 3 bases and J shed 6 bases, with 9 bases lying between them. The CDR3 totals 12 residues. The CDR3 nucleotides are TGTGCCAGCTCACCGGACTTTGGCGAGCAGTACTTC. Translated: CASSPDFGEQYF.

This clone was found once. The chain has TRBV15 and TRBJ1-6; 8 positions match TRBD1. Germline V gene sequence: CDR1 LNHNV, CDR2 YYDKDF (reference sequence). The ends lost 5 bases at V and 7 bases at J; junction bases unmatched: 7. The CDR3 spans 15 residues. CDR3 sequence: CATSSRTGLNSPLHF. CDR3 DNA sequence: TGTGCCACCAGCTCTAGGACAGGGTTGAATTCACCCCTCCACTTT.

The V call is TRBV5-1, the J call TRBJ2-1, with D possibly being TRBD1 (6 bases). From germline, CDR1 is SGHRS and CDR2 YFSETQ. This CDR3 region has 14 residues. Trimming took 5 bases from V and 2 from J, leaving 11 bases between them. This CDR3 is CASSQGKTYNEQFF. Here the CDR3 DNA reads TGCGCCAGCAGTCAGGGGAAAACCTACAATGAGCAGTTCTTC.

The V gene is TRBV5-1, the J gene TRBJ1-4, with 8 bases matching TRBD1. CDR3 length equals 15 residues. Germline V gene lookup returns CDR1 SGHRS and CDR2 YFSETQ. Trimming removed 0 bases from V and 7 bases from J; junction bases left unmatched: 5. Here the CDR3 reads CASSLGQGKGEKLFF. The CDR3 DNA reads as TGCGCCAGCAGCTTGGGACAGGGGAAGGGTGAAAAACTGTTTTTT. Using reference TRBV5-1 and TRBJ1-4 for the parts outside the CDR3, the full variable domain is KAGVTQTPRYLIKTRGQQVTLSCSPISGHRSVSWYQQTPGQGLQFLFEYFSETQRNKGNFPGRFSGRQFSNSRSEMNVSTLELGDSALYLCASSLGQGKGEKLFFGSGTQLSVL.

The chain is built from TRBV5-1 and TRBJ2-6, with 12 bases that match TRBD1. The CDR3 sequence is 18 residues long. V dropped 4 bases and J dropped 0; count of bases not matched to a gene: 5. Germline V gives CDR1 SGHRS, CDR2 YFSETQ. The CDR3 DNA follows: TGCGCCAGCAGCGTGACGGGACAGGGGGCCTCTGGGGCCAACGTCCTGACTTTC. Translated, it gives CASSVTGQGASGANVLTF.

The chain has TRBV5-5 and TRBJ1-2, with TRBD1 matching over 7 bases. The V segment lost 4 bases and the J segment 1 base; nucleotides outside the gene matches: 7. Germline CDR1 and CDR2: SGHKS and YYEKEE (reference sequence). CDR3 size: 15 residues. CDR3 sequence: CASSPGTAGNYGYTF. CDR3 DNA sequence: TGTGCCAGCAGCCCAGGGACAGCCGGTAACTATGGCTACACCTTC. Looking up the rest from reference TRBV5-5 and TRBJ1-2 gives the full variable domain: DAGVTQSPTHLIKTRGQQVTLRCSPISGHKSVSWYQQVLGQGPQFIFQYYEKEERGRGNFPDRFSARQFPNYSSELNVNALLLGDSALYLCASSPGTAGNYGYTFGSGTRLTVV.

This clone was seen a handful of times. This sequence joins TRBV5-1 and TRBJ1-1, with 11 bases lining up with TRBD1. V dropped 5 bases and J dropped 5; count of bases not matched to a gene: 8. Per the germline V gene, CDR1 is SGHRS and CDR2 is YFSETQ. This CDR3 is 15 amino acids long. The CDR3 DNA reads TGCGCCAGCAGTCGGACCGGGACAGGGGGGACTGAAGCTTTCTTT. Amino acids: CASSRTGTGGTEAFF.

The chain joins TRBV10-1 to TRBJ2-7; tentative D call: TRBD1 (5 bases). V lost 2 bases and J 3 bases, leaving 8 bases between the germline ends. Germline assignment: CDR1 WNHNN and CDR2 SYGVQD (reference sequence). CDR3 length equals 13 residues. The CDR3 is CASSEPDSYEQYF. The CDR3 DNA follows: TGCGCCAGCAGTGAGCCCGACAGCTACGAGCAGTACTTC.

The chain couples TRBV7-2 to TRBJ2-7; TRBD1 might be the D (5 bases). V shed 4 bases and J shed 7 bases, with 14 bases lying between them. Per germline, CDR1 SGHTA and CDR2 FQGNSA. This CDR3 has 13 residues. The CDR3 nucleotides are TGTGCCAGCAGCTCTATCATTGGACAAGAGCAGTACTTC. This translates into CASSSIIGQEQYF.

The J gene is TRBJ1-1, the V gene TRBV6-5; 7 nucleotides match TRBD1. The length of the CDR3 is 14 residues. Unmatched junction bases numbered 8, after V lost 7 bases and J lost 3 bases. Germline V CDR1 and CDR2: MNHEY, SVGAGI. The CDR3 coding sequence is TGTGCCAGCACGGGGGCAGGGGGTTACACTGAAGCTTTCTTT. It encodes CASTGAGGYTEAFF.

The gene calls are TRBV6-5 and TRBJ2-7; 8 bases fit TRBD2. V lost 11 bases, J lost 7 bases, and 13 bases stayed unmatched. This CDR3 has 13 residues. Germline CDR1 is MNHEY and CDR2 is SVGAGI. The CDR3 loop reads CAAGGGRLREQYF. The CDR3 region has the DNA TGTGCCGCCGGGGGGGGTCGGCTACGGGAGCAGTACTTC.

This chain links TRBV6-6 with TRBJ2-1; no reliable D call. Trimming shortened V by 5 bases and J by 0 bases, and 5 bases separated the two germline ends. Germline V gene data show CDR1 as MNHNY and CDR2 as SVGAGI (reference sequence). The CDR3 consists of 13 residues. For the CDR3, the DNA is TGTGCCAGCAGTACACCCTCCTACAATGAGCAGTTCTTC. As protein: CASSTPSYNEQFF.